A single TCR beta chain is shown here with its context. The data originate from a study of blood T cell repertoires in COVID-19. Study-level information: Both acute and convalescent COVID-19 samples were obtained from the United States, Italy and Spain. PBMCs, B-cell-depleted T cells, or T cells were the source of the cDNA or gDNA that made up the material.

In the study's own analysis: Amplifying reference gene primers gave estimates of nucleated cell counts. Measured with immunoSEQ multiplex PCR; TCRdb has only the in-frame clones, and not every one. V and J calls and clone size are those listed in that table; D and trimming were worked out from the DNA. This sample has about 200,000 clones; 80% to 90% occur once, and the top ten carry roughly 6.2%. The germline gives CDR1 SGHTA, CDR2 FQGNSA. CDR3 length equals 16 residues. The ends were cut back, 1 base at V and 0 bases at J, with 7 bases in the middle. The clonotype was recovered from a man between 60 and 75 years old who had recovered from COVID-19. Sequenced sample: peripheral blood. This chain links TRBV7-2 with TRBJ1-6; D not resolved. The CDR3 bases are TGTGCCAGCAGCTTAGAATGGAGCTCCTATAATTCACCCCTCCACTTT. It specifies CASSLEWSSYNSPLHF.